A selection of T cell receptor beta chains follows, all from one sample in a study of OX40 agonist ivuxolimab in advanced cancers. The table came from immunoSEQ multiplex PCR; TCRdb's copy has only in-frame clones and leaves some out. The table includes fewer than 40,000 clones, about four fifths detected once. The sample in question was CD4+ or CD8+ T cells sorted from blood, obtained in a trial of the OX40 agonist ivuxolimab. The receptors come from an adult with an advanced solid tumor such as melanoma, head and neck, liver or kidney cancer. CDR3s include the opening cysteine and the closing phenylalanine or tryptophan. Fields, in order: clone size, D gene, V gene, CDR3 length, J gene, CDR3 protein, CDR3 DNA. The D gene is left open where the match is weak. The size entry is marked missing in some rows and otherwise reads once, few, many or a size class.

abundance: NA; d_gene: NA; v_gene: TRBV19; len: 14; j_gene: TRBJ2-1; CDR3aa: CASSIKEGANEQFF; CDR3nt: TGTGCCAGTAGTATAAAGGAGGGGGCAAATGAGCAGTTCTTC
abundance: once; d_gene: TRBD1; v_gene: TRBV6-5; len: 15; j_gene: TRBJ1-2; CDR3aa: CASSSGRQGALGYTF; CDR3nt: TGTGCCAGCAGTTCAGGGAGACAGGGGGCCCTTGGCTACACCTTC
abundance: NA; d_gene: NA; v_gene: TRBV29-1; len: 12; j_gene: TRBJ2-6; CDR3aa: CSVVSGANVLTF; CDR3nt: TGCAGCGTTGTCTCTGGGGCCAACGTCCTGACTTTC
abundance: NA; d_gene: TRBD2; v_gene: TRBV29-1; len: 13; j_gene: TRBJ2-3; CDR3aa: CSGGLAGVDTQYF; CDR3nt: TGCAGCGGAGGACTAGCGGGGGTTGATACGCAGTATTTT
abundance: NA; d_gene: NA; v_gene: TRBV19; len: 14; j_gene: TRBJ1-4; CDR3aa: CASSIGQFNEKLFF; CDR3nt: TGTGCCAGTAGTATAGGACAGTTTAATGAAAAACTGTTTTTT
abundance: once; d_gene: TRBD2; v_gene: TRBV5-1; len: 18; j_gene: TRBJ2-3; CDR3aa: CASSLAPPGTSGEDTQYF; CDR3nt: TGCGCCAGCAGCTTGGCCCCGCCGGGGACTAGCGGGGAGGATACGCAGTATTTT
abundance: once; d_gene: TRBD2; v_gene: TRBV5-4; len: 14; j_gene: TRBJ2-1; CDR3aa: CASSSGLAGREQFF; CDR3nt: TGTGCCAGCAGCTCCGGACTAGCGGGGAGAGAGCAGTTCTTC
abundance: few; d_gene: NA; v_gene: TRBV4-2; len: 14; j_gene: TRBJ2-7; CDR3aa: CASSQGAASYEQYF; CDR3nt: TGTGCCAGCAGCCAAGGGGCAGCTTCCTACGAGCAGTACTTC
abundance: medium-sized; d_gene: TRBD1; v_gene: TRBV7-2; len: 16; j_gene: TRBJ1-5; CDR3aa: CASSPGTVYSNQPQHF; CDR3nt: TGTGCCAGCAGCCCTGGGACAGTATATAGCAATCAGCCCCAGCATTTT
abundance: NA; d_gene: NA; v_gene: TRBV6-1; len: 13; j_gene: TRBJ2-7; CDR3aa: CASRDWLAYEQYF; CDR3nt: TGTGCCAGCAGGGACTGGCTGGCCTACGAGCAGTACTTC
abundance: NA; d_gene: NA; v_gene: TRBV6-5; len: 12; j_gene: TRBJ2-1; CDR3aa: CASSPRVNEQFF; CDR3nt: TGTGCCAGCAGTCCCAGGGTTAATGAGCAGTTCTTC
abundance: NA; d_gene: NA; v_gene: TRBV11-2; len: 15; j_gene: TRBJ2-5; CDR3aa: CASSLEHGVQETQYF; CDR3nt: TGTGCCAGCAGCTTAGAGCACGGGGTCCAAGAGACCCAGTACTTC
abundance: NA; d_gene: TRBD1; v_gene: TRBV6-5; len: 14; j_gene: TRBJ1-1; CDR3aa: CASSYPGTGGSAFF; CDR3nt: TGTGCCAGCAGTTACCCCGGGACAGGGGGCTCAGCTTTCTTT
abundance: NA; d_gene: NA; v_gene: TRBV5-6; len: 15; j_gene: TRBJ2-3; CDR3aa: CASISWTRSTDTQYF; CDR3nt: TGTGCCAGCATCTCGTGGACCCGGAGCACAGATACGCAGTATTTT
abundance: NA; d_gene: NA; v_gene: TRBV14; len: 15; j_gene: TRBJ1-1; CDR3aa: CASSLLSGGSTEAFF; CDR3nt: TGTGCCAGCAGCCTTTTATCGGGGGGTTCCACTGAAGCTTTCTTT
abundance: NA; d_gene: TRBD2; v_gene: TRBV6-1; len: 13; j_gene: TRBJ2-7; CDR3aa: CASRTSGAYEQYF; CDR3nt: TGTGCCAGCAGGACTAGCGGCGCCTACGAGCAGTACTTC
abundance: NA; d_gene: TRBD1; v_gene: TRBV5-1; len: 15; j_gene: TRBJ2-5; CDR3aa: CASSGGGQGQETQYF; CDR3nt: TGCGCCAGCAGCGGTGGGGGACAGGGGCAAGAGACCCAGTACTTC
abundance: NA; d_gene: NA; v_gene: TRBV4-1; len: 12; j_gene: TRBJ1-1; CDR3aa: CASRSKATEAFF; CDR3nt: TGCGCCAGCAGGTCCAAAGCCACTGAAGCTTTCTTT
abundance: NA; d_gene: TRBD2; v_gene: TRBV11-2; len: 15; j_gene: TRBJ2-2; CDR3aa: CASSGAGGWGGELFF; CDR3nt: TGTGCCAGCAGCGGCGCGGGGGGCTGGGGCGGGGAGCTGTTTTTT
abundance: NA; d_gene: TRBD1; v_gene: TRBV15; len: 13; j_gene: TRBJ1-1; CDR3aa: CATTDRVYTEAFF; CDR3nt: TGTGCCACTACGGACAGGGTTTACACTGAAGCTTTCTTT
abundance: NA; d_gene: NA; v_gene: TRBV6-5; len: 15; j_gene: TRBJ2-2; CDR3aa: CASRLSLINTGELFF; CDR3nt: TGTGCCAGCAGACTCTCCCTTATCAACACCGGGGAGCTGTTTTTT
abundance: NA; d_gene: NA; v_gene: TRBV5-5; len: 15; j_gene: TRBJ2-7; CDR3aa: CASSLVHASSYEQYF; CDR3nt: TGTGCCAGCAGCTTGGTCCATGCCAGCTCCTACGAGCAGTACTTC
abundance: once; d_gene: TRBD1; v_gene: TRBV6-1; len: 13; j_gene: TRBJ2-5; CDR3aa: CASRGQVGETQYF; CDR3nt: TGTGCCAGCAGAGGACAGGTTGGGGAGACCCAGTACTTC
abundance: few; d_gene: NA; v_gene: TRBV5-5; len: 13; j_gene: TRBJ2-5; CDR3aa: CASSFRGAETQYF; CDR3nt: TGTGCCAGCAGCTTTAGAGGCGCTGAGACCCAGTACTTC
abundance: NA; d_gene: NA; v_gene: TRBV9; len: 12; j_gene: TRBJ1-3; CDR3aa: CASSVGGNTIYF; CDR3nt: TGTGCCAGCAGCGTAGGAGGAAACACCATATATTTT
abundance: NA; d_gene: TRBD1; v_gene: TRBV27; len: 20; j_gene: TRBJ1-4; CDR3aa: CASSPKPPDRGRSTNEKLFF; CDR3nt: TGTGCCAGCAGTCCAAAGCCCCCGGACAGGGGTAGGTCAACTAATGAAAAACTGTTTTTT
abundance: NA; d_gene: NA; v_gene: TRBV28; len: 17; j_gene: TRBJ1-2; CDR3aa: CASSLRGGPAESYGYTF; CDR3nt: TGTGCCAGCAGCCTCAGGGGCGGACCGGCTGAGAGCTATGGCTACACCTTC
abundance: NA; d_gene: NA; v_gene: TRBV28; len: 18; j_gene: TRBJ2-6; CDR3aa: CASSSSGRGSSGANVLTF; CDR3nt: NA
abundance: NA; d_gene: NA; v_gene: TRBV5-4; len: 14; j_gene: TRBJ2-5; CDR3aa: CASSSGWYQETQYF; CDR3nt: TGTGCCAGCAGCTCGGGTTGGTACCAAGAGACCCAGTACTTC
abundance: NA; d_gene: NA; v_gene: TRBV6-1; len: 15; j_gene: TRBJ1-3; CDR3aa: CASSLGPDSGNTIYF; CDR3nt: TGTGCCAGCAGTTTAGGACCAGACTCTGGAAACACCATATATTTT
abundance: NA; d_gene: NA; v_gene: TRBV28; len: 17; j_gene: TRBJ1-2; CDR3aa: CASSLGGGSHRGYGYTF; CDR3nt: TGTGCCAGCAGTTTAGGAGGGGGATCGCATCGAGGCTATGGCTACACCTTC
abundance: NA; d_gene: TRBD2; v_gene: TRBV29-1; len: 15; j_gene: TRBJ2-1; CDR3aa: CSVLRLAGGYNEQFF; CDR3nt: TGCAGCGTCCTCCGACTAGCGGGGGGATACAATGAGCAGTTCTTC
abundance: NA; d_gene: NA; v_gene: TRBV6-1; len: 14; j_gene: TRBJ2-7; CDR3aa: CASRENTGSYEQYF; CDR3nt: TGTGCCAGCAGAGAAAATACAGGGTCCTACGAGCAGTACTTC
abundance: NA; d_gene: NA; v_gene: TRBV19; len: 15; j_gene: TRBJ2-3; CDR3aa: CASSLGYGGTDTQYF; CDR3nt: TGTGCCAGTAGTCTCGGATACGGGGGCACAGATACGCAGTATTTT
abundance: NA; d_gene: NA; v_gene: TRBV27; len: 16; j_gene: TRBJ1-4; CDR3aa: CASSLYPRPDNEKLFF; CDR3nt: TGTGCCAGCAGTTTATATCCCAGACCTGATAATGAAAAACTGTTTTTT
abundance: once; d_gene: NA; v_gene: TRBV7-2; len: 14; j_gene: TRBJ1-3; CDR3aa: CASSLQGSGNTIYF; CDR3nt: TGTGCCAGCAGCTTACAGGGTTCCGGAAACACCATATATTTT
abundance: once; d_gene: TRBD1; v_gene: TRBV19; len: 15; j_gene: TRBJ1-2; CDR3aa: CASKPNRDRLYGYTF; CDR3nt: TGTGCCAGTAAACCTAACCGGGACAGGCTCTATGGCTACACCTTC
abundance: NA; d_gene: TRBD1; v_gene: TRBV5-1; len: 14; j_gene: TRBJ2-5; CDR3aa: CASSLEGTGLTQYF; CDR3nt: TGCGCCAGCAGCTTGGAGGGGACAGGGTTGACCCAGTACTTC
abundance: once; d_gene: TRBD1; v_gene: TRBV28; len: 13; j_gene: TRBJ2-7; CDR3aa: CATPGQVAYEQYF; CDR3nt: TGTGCCACCCCGGGACAGGTCGCCTACGAGCAGTACTTC
abundance: few; d_gene: NA; v_gene: TRBV5-5; len: 14; j_gene: TRBJ2-5; CDR3aa: CASSLFLGQETQYF; CDR3nt: TGTGCCAGCAGCTTGTTTCTGGGCCAAGAGACCCAGTACTTC
abundance: NA; d_gene: NA; v_gene: TRBV6-5; len: 13; j_gene: TRBJ1-1; CDR3aa: CATAWDLSTEAFF; CDR3nt: TGTGCCACCGCCTGGGATTTGAGTACTGAAGCTTTCTTT
abundance: NA; d_gene: NA; v_gene: TRBV29-1; len: 19; j_gene: TRBJ2-1; CDR3aa: CSVGGIRDIGSKAYNEQFF; CDR3nt: TGCAGCGTGGGGGGCATCCGGGACATCGGATCGAAAGCCTACAATGAGCAGTTCTTC
abundance: NA; d_gene: NA; v_gene: TRBV5-6; len: 15; j_gene: TRBJ2-7; CDR3aa: CASRLSGTGPYEQYF; CDR3nt: TGTGCCAGCAGACTCTCCGGGACGGGCCCCTACGAGCAGTACTTC
abundance: NA; d_gene: NA; v_gene: TRBV5-6; len: 15; j_gene: TRBJ2-5; CDR3aa: CASSLVLGYQETQYF; CDR3nt: TGTGCCAGCAGCTTGGTGTTAGGGTACCAAGAGACCCAGTACTTC
abundance: NA; d_gene: NA; v_gene: TRBV6-6; len: 14; j_gene: TRBJ2-3; CDR3aa: CASSSGHITDTQYF; CDR3nt: TGTGCCAGCAGTTCGGGACATATAACAGATACGCAGTATTTT